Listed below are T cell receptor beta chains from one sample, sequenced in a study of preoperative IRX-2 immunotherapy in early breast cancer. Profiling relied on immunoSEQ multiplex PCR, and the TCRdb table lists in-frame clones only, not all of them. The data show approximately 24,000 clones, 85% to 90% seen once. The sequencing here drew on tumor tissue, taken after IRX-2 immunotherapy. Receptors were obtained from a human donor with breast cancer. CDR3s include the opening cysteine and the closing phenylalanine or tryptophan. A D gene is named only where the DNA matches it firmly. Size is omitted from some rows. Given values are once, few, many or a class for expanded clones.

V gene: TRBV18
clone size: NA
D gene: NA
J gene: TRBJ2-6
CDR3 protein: CASSPLASSGANVLTF
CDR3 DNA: TGTGCCAGCTCACCACTTGCCAGCTCTGGGGCCAACGTCCTGACTTTC

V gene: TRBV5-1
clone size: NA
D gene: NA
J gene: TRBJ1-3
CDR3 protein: CASSSSAFSGNTIYF
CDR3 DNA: TGCGCCAGCAGCAGCTCGGCGTTCTCTGGAAACACCATATATTTT

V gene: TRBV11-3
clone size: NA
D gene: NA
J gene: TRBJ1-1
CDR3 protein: CASSPVQNTEAFF
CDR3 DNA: TGTGCCAGCAGCCCTGTCCAGAACACTGAAGCTTTCTTT

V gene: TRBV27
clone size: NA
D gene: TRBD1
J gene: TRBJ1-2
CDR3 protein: CASSPRGEYGYTF
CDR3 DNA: TGTGCCAGCAGTCCCAGGGGGGAGTATGGCTACACCTTC

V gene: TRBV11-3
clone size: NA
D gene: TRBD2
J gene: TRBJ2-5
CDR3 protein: CASSQTSGGARETQYF
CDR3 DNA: TGTGCCAGCAGCCAGACTAGCGGGGGGGCACGAGAGACCCAGTACTTC

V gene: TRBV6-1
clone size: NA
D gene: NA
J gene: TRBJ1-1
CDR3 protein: CASSVLRAENTEAFF
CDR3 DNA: TGTGCCAGCAGTGTTTTAAGGGCCGAGAACACTGAAGCTTTCTTT

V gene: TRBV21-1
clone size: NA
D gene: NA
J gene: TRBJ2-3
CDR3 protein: CASSNFTPGQYYSSTDTQYF
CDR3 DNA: TGTGCCAGCAGCAACTTCACCCCCGGACAGTACTATTCTAGCACAGATACGCAGTATTTT

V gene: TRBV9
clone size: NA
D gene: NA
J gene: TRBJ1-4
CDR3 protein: CASSSRDLENEKLFF
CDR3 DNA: TGTGCCAGCAGCTCTAGGGACTTAGAAAATGAAAAACTGTTTTTT

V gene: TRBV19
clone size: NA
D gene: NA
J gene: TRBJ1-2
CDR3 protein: CASGTRVQGYGYTF
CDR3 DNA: TGTGCCAGCGGAACAAGGGTACAAGGATATGGCTACACCTTC

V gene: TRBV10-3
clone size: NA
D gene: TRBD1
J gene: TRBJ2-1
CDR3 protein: CATVESRQGSYNEQFF
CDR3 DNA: TGTGCCACGGTGGAGTCGAGACAGGGGTCATACAATGAGCAGTTCTTC

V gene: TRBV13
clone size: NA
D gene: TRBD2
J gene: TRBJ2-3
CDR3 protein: CASSLPGGDTQYF
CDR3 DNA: TGTGCCAGCAGCTTACCGGGGGGAGATACGCAGTATTTT

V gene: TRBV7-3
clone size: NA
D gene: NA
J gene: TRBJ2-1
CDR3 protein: CASSSALGGTNEQFF
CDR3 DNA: TGTGCCAGCAGCTCTGCCCTAGGGGGAACAAATGAGCAGTTCTTC

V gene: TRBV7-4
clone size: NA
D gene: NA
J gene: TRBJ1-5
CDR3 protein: CASSLGTGELGQPQHF
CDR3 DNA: TGTGCCAGCAGCTTAGGAACGGGGGAGTTGGGTCAGCCCCAGCATTTT

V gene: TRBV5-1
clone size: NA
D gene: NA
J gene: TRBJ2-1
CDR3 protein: CASSLSGRGTNEQFF
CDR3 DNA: TGCGCCAGCAGCTTGTCGGGACGGGGAACCAATGAGCAGTTCTTC

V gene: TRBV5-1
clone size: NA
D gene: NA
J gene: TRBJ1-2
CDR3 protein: CASSLAARDGQANYGYTF
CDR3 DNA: TGCGCCAGCAGCTTGGCCGCCCGGGACGGACAAGCTAACTATGGCTACACCTTC

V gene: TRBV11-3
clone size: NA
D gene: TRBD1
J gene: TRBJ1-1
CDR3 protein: CASSYRQGKFNTEAFF
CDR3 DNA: TGTGCCAGCAGCTATCGACAGGGAAAGTTCAACACTGAAGCTTTCTTT

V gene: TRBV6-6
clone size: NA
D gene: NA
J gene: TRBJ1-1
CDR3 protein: CASSLGYFAEAFF
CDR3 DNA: TGTGCCAGCAGTTTAGGTTATTTCGCAGAAGCTTTCTTT

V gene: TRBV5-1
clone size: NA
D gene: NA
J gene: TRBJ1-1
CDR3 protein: CASSLVAGQNTEAFF
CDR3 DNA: TGCGCCAGCAGCTTGGTGGCAGGGCAAAACACTGAAGCTTTCTTT

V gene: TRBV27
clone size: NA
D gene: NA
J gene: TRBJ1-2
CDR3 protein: CASSPGGRTETNYGYTF
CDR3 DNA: TGTGCCAGCAGCCCGGGGGGACGGACAGAGACCAACTATGGCTACACCTTC

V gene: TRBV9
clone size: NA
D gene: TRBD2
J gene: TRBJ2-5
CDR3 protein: CASSVSGGPRETQYF
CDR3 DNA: TGTGCCAGCAGCGTTAGCGGGGGGCCCAGGGAGACCCAGTACTTC

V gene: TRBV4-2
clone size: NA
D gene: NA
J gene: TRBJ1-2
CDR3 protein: CASSQGRRKWTPSDGYTF
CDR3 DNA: TGTGCCAGCAGCCAAGGTAGGCGAAAATGGACACCTTCCGATGGCTACACCTTC

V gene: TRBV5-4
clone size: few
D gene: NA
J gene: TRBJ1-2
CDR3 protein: CASRAERYGYTF
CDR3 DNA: TGTGCCAGCAGAGCGGAGAGGTATGGCTACACCTTC

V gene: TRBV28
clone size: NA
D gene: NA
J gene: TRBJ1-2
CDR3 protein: CASRPSEGYTF
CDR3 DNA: TGTGCCAGCCGTCCTTCAGAAGGCTACACCTTC

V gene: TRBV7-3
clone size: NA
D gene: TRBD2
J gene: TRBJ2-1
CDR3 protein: CASSSTSGGARDEQFF
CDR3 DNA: TGTGCCAGCAGCTCGACTAGCGGGGGGGCCAGGGATGAGCAGTTCTTC

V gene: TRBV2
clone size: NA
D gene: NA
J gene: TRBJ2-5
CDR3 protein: CASSEFGLNQETQYF
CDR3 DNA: TGTGCCAGCAGTGAATTCGGGCTAAACCAAGAGACCCAGTACTTC

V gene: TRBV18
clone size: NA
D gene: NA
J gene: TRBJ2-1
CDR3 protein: CASSHSLTVNNEQFF
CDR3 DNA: TGTGCCAGCTCACATTCCCTGACAGTTAACAATGAGCAGTTCTTC

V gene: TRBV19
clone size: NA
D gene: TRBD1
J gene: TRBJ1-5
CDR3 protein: CASTSGQGNQPQHF
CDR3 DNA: TGTGCCAGTACCTCGGGACAGGGGAATCAGCCCCAGCATTTT

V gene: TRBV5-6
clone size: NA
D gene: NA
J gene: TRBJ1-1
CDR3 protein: CASSLMGAPLGINTEAFF
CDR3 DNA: TGTGCCAGCAGCTTGATGGGGGCCCCGTTGGGTATTAACACTGAAGCTTTCTTT

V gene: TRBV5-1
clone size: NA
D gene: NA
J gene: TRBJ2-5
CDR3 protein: CASSLGPGSQETQYF
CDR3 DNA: TGCGCCAGCAGCTTGGGCCCCGGGTCCCAAGAGACCCAGTACTTC

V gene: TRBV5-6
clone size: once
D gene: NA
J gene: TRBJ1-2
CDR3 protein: CASSLVGIHGYTF
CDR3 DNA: TGTGCCAGCAGCTTGGTAGGGATCCATGGCTACACCTTC

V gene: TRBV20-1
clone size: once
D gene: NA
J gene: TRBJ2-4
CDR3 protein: CSARVRDIQYF
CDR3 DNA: TGCAGTGCTAGAGTACGGGACATTCAGTACTTC

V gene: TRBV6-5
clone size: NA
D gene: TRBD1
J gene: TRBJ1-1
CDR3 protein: CASSPGTAMNTEAFF
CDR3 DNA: TGTGCCAGCAGTCCAGGGACAGCCATGAACACTGAAGCTTTCTTT